This T cell receptor beta chain was recovered during a study of cytomegalovirus exposure and HLA in healthy donors. Germline values: CDR1 SGHTA, CDR2 FQGNSA. V was shortened by 1 base and J by 6 bases, with 10 bases between the two germline ends. The CDR3 is 14 residues long. Study results and limitations: Roughly even sequencing depth across donors was the assumption behind the presence/absence analyses. Later on, an analysis tied 18,000 or so TCR beta sequences to HLA alleles at 0.05 false discovery rate. HLA-A and HLA-B allele assignments for most subjects were reportedly predicted accurately using TCR beta sequences.

PCR involved 60 Vbeta and 13 Jbeta primers. Here immunoSEQ multiplex PCR was the method, and the copy in TCRdb shows in-frame clones only, minus some. Its table lists approximately 120,000 clones. For this clone: Antigen specificity is unknown.

The chain employs TRBV7-2 and TRBJ2-4; possible D gene TRBD1, 5 bases. The sequencing sample was made of PBMCs. This clonotype was obtained from a man aged 25 to 45 in good health and CMV-seronegative. This CDR3 reads CASSLGGGLNIQYF. The CDR3 DNA is TGTGCCAGCAGCTTAGGGGGCGGTTTAAACATTCAGTACTTC.